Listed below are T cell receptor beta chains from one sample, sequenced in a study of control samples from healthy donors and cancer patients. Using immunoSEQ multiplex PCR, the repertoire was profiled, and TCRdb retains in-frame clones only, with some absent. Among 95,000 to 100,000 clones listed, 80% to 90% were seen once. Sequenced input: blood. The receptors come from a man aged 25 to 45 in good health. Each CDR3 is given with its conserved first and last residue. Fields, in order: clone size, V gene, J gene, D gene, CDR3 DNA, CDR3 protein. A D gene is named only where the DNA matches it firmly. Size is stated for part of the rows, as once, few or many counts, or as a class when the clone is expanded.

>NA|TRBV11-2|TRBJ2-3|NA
TGTGCCAGCAGCTTACGTCTGATGACCGCTGATAGCACAGATACGCAGTATTTT
CASSLRLMTADSTDTQYF
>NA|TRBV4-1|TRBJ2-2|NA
TGCGCCAGCAGCCAAGCGGGGGGACAGTTAACCGGGGAGCTGTTTTTT
CASSQAGGQLTGELFF
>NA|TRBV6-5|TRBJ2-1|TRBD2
TGTGCCAGCAGTTACCCGAGCGGGAGCTGGCGCAATGAGCAGTTCTTC
CASSYPSGSWRNEQFF
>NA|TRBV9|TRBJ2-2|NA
TGTGCCAGCAGCTCTAACAGGGAGAACACCGGGGAGCTGTTTTTT
CASSSNRENTGELFF
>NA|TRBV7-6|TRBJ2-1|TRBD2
TGTGCCAGCAGCGCCCGGGCCCTGGTTATAGCGGGGGCCAAGAATGAGCAGTTCTTC
CASSARALVIAGAKNEQFF
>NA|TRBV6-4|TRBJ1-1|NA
TGTGCCAGTAGGCAAATGGGAGGCGAAATGACTGAAGCTTTCTTT
CASRQMGGEMTEAFF
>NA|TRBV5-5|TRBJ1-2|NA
TGTGCCAGCAGCTTGGAGCGGCGGAATCATGGCTACACCTTC
CASSLERRNHGYTF
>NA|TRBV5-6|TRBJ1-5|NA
TGTGCCAGCAGTACCGTTAATCAGCCCCAGCATTTT
CASSTVNQPQHF
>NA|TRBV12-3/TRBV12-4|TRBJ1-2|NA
TGTGCCAGCAGTTTAGGTTTAGGGGATGGCTACACCTTC
CASSLGLGDGYTF
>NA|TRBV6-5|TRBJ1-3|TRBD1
TGTGCCAGCAGTCTGACAGGGGACACCATATATTTT
CASSLTGDTIYF
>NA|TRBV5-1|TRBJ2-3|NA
TGCGCCAGCAGCCCGCCGAAGTTAGGTGATACGCAGTATTTT
CASSPPKLGDTQYF
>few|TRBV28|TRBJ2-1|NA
TGTGCCAGCAGTACGCGAGATGAGCAGTTCTTC
CASSTRDEQFF
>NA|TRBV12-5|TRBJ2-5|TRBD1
TGTGCTAGTGTTACAGGGGGCTACGGTCGGGAGACCCAGTACTTC
CASVTGGYGRETQYF
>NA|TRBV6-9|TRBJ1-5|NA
TGTGCCAGCAGCGATAGGGACTATCAGCCCCAGCATTTT
CASSDRDYQPQHF
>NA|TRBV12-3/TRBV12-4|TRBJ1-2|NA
TGTGCCAGCACCCGCCTCGAGGGGGGAGGCTACACCTTC
CASTRLEGGGYTF
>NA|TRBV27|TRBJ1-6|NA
TGTGCCAGCAGTGTCTCTCCGGGACCGGGTTCACCCCTCCACTTT
CASSVSPGPGSPLHF
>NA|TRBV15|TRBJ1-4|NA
TGTGCCACCTCAGGACTGCTGGACGGGGGCGCACCTAATGAAAAACTGTTTTTT
CATSGLLDGGAPNEKLFF
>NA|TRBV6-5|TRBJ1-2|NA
TGTGCCAGCAGTTACAGTACAGCAGCAAGCTATGGCTACACCTTC
CASSYSTAASYGYTF
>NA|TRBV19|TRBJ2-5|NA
TGTGCCAGTAGTATCTATCGTAGGACGGAATGGGGCGGGGAGACCCAGTACTTC
CASSIYRRTEWGGETQYF
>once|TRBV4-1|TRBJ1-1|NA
TGCGCCAGCAGCCAATTTCTCTCGGGCAGGGCGAACACTGAAGCTTTCTTT
CASSQFLSGRANTEAFF
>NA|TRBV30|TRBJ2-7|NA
TGTGCCTGGAGTGTATTGGGGGGGCTGGACGAGCAGTACTTC
CAWSVLGGLDEQYF
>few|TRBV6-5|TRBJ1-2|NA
TGTGCCAGCAGTCCCCTCATGGGGAGGGTTGAATCCTACACCTTC
CASSPLMGRVESYTF
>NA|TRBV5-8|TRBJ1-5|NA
TGTGCCAGCAGCTTCCAGACAAATCAGCCCCAGCATTTT
CASSFQTNQPQHF
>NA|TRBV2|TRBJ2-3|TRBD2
TGTGCCAGCAGTCCCCGCCGACGGACTAGCGGGGGGTTCACAGATACGCAGTATTTT
CASSPRRRTSGGFTDTQYF
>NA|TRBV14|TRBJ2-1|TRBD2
TGTGCCAGCAGGGGGACTAGCGGGAGGTCCGCCTACAATGAGCAGTTCTTC
CASRGTSGRSAYNEQFF
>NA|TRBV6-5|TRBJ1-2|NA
TGTGCCAGCAGTTACGATCGGGTCGTGGGCGGTGGCTACACCTTC
CASSYDRVVGGGYTF
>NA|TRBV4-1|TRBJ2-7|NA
TGCGCCAGCAGCCAAGATACTCTGGTTGTGGGGGAGAGACACGAGCAGTACTTC
CASSQDTLVVGERHEQYF
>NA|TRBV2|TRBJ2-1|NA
TGTGCCAGCAGTTTACCTAGTATCGATGAGCAGTTCTTC
CASSLPSIDEQFF
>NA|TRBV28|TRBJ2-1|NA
TGTGCCAGCAGTTCTCGAGTGGGCCAAGGCAATGAGCAGTTCTTC
CASSSRVGQGNEQFF
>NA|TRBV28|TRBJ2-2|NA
TGTGCCAGTTCCCTCTTTCTTGGGCTTATGACCGGGGAGCTGTTTTTT
CASSLFLGLMTGELFF
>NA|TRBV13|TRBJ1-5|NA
TGTGCCAGCAGCTTAGGTAGTAATCAGCCCCAGCATTTT
CASSLGSNQPQHF
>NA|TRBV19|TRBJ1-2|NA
TGTGCCAGTAGATCCGGTAAAGGCCGAGGCTATGGCTACACCTTC
CASRSGKGRGYGYTF
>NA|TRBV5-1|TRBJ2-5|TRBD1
TGCGCCAGCAGCCCGTCCGAGAGGCAGGGGGCGTCGGAGACCCAGTACTTC
CASSPSERQGASETQYF
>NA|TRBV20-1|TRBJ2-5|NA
TGCAGTGCTCGTGAGGGTTCCGGAGAGACCCAGTACTTC
CSAREGSGETQYF
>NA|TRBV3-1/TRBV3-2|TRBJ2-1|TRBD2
TGTGCCAGCAGCCAAGATTTGGCGGGACTAGGGCGATACAATGAGCAGTTCTTC
CASSQDLAGLGRYNEQFF
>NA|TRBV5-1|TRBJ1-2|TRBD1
TGCGCCAGCAGCTCTCAACTACAGGGGGCGCTTGGCTACACCTTC
CASSSQLQGALGYTF
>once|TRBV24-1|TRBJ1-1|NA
TGTGCCACCAGTGGGGAAGAAGCTTTCTTT
CATSGEEAFF
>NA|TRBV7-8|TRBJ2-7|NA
TGTGCCAGCAGCTCCCACCTTTCCTACGAGCAGTACTTC
CASSSHLSYEQYF
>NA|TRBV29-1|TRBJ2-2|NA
TGCAGCCTCAGGCGTGCGAACACCGGGGAGCTGTTTTTT
CSLRRANTGELFF
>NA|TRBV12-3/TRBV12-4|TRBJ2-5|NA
TGTGCCAGCAGCCTTTGGGGAGAGACCCAGTACTTC
CASSLWGETQYF
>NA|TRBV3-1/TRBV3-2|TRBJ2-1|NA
TGTGCCAGCAGCCTCAGGACCGTCAGCGAGCAGTTCTTC
CASSLRTVSEQFF
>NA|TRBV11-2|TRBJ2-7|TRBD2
TGTGCCAGCAGCACTAGCGGGAGGGCCGGCGAGCAGTACTTC
CASSTSGRAGEQYF
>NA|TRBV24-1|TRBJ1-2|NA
TGTGCCACCAGTGGAGGTGTCGCCCCAAAGGAGAACTATGGCTACACCTTC
CATSGGVAPKENYGYTF
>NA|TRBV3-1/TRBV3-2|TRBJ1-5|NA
TGTGCCAGCAGCCAAGGTCGCACAGGTGGTCAGCCCCAGCATTTT
CASSQGRTGGQPQHF
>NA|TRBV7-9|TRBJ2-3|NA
TGTGCCAGCAGCTTAACCGGGGCAGGTGGCACAGATACGCAGTATTTT
CASSLTGAGGTDTQYF
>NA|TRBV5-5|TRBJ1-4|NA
TGTGCCAGCAGCGGATACGGGGGCTGGGAAAAACTGTTTTTT
CASSGYGGWEKLFF
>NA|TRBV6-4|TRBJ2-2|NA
TGTGCCAGCGTTGCGAGCGAGGGCGGGGAGCTGTTTTTT
CASVASEGGELFF
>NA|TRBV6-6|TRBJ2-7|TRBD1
TGTGCCAGCAGTGATGGACAGGAAACATCCTACGAGCAGTACTTC
CASSDGQETSYEQYF
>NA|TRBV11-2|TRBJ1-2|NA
TGTGCCAGCAGCTTTAGCGGGGGGACGGGAAACTATGGCTACACCTTC
CASSFSGGTGNYGYTF
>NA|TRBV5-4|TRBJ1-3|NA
TGTGCCAGCAGCCTGCGGACGGGTAGTGGAAACACCATATATTTT
CASSLRTGSGNTIYF
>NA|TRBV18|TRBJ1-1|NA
TGTGCCAGCTCACCACGTGGGGAAAACACTGAAGCTTTCTTT
CASSPRGENTEAFF
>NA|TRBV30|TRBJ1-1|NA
TGTGCCTGGAGTGTATTGGGGGGAGACACTGAAGCTTTCTTT
CAWSVLGGDTEAFF
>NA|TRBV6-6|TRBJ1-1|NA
TGTGCCAGCAGTTACAGGGGTTGGGGCACTGAAGCTTTCTTT
CASSYRGWGTEAFF
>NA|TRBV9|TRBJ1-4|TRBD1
TGTGCCAGCAGCGCCCCGGGACAGGATGAAAAACTGTTTTTT
CASSAPGQDEKLFF